What follows are 20 T cell receptor beta chains derived from one specimen sequenced in a study of T cells in localized non-small cell lung cancer. Profiled with immunoSEQ multiplex PCR; TCRdb holds only in-frame clones, not every one. The repertoire holds more than 1,500 clones, with approximately 21% as singletons. Sequenced material: normal lung tissue next to the tumor, taken before any cancer treatment. The receptors come from a woman aged 40 to 75 with stage I lung adenocarcinoma.

V gene TRBV30 combines with J gene TRBJ1-4; D call uncertain. The CDR3 runs to 14 residues. CDR1 and CDR2 from the germline V gene are GTSNPN and SVGIG (reference sequence). V was clipped by 4 bases and J by 8 bases, with 17 bases between them. In DNA form, the CDR3 reads TGTGCCTGGAACCCGGGCCCCAAAGGGGAAAAACTGTTTTTT. Translation: CAWNPGPKGEKLFF.

This clone is medium-sized (0.01 to 0.1%) in the sample. The genes are TRBV6-8 and TRBJ1-2; tentative D call: TRBD1 (5 bases). Germline loops: CDR1 MNHGY, CDR2 SAAAGT. CDR3 size: 14 residues. V was shortened by 5 bases and J by 3 bases, with 13 bases between the two germline ends. CDR3: CASSNPTVYYGYTF. The CDR3 nucleotides are TGTGCCAGCAGTAACCCGACAGTTTACTATGGCTACACCTTC.

This clone occurred a few times. V gene TRBV11-3 combines with J gene TRBJ2-1, with D perhaps matching TRBD2 (5 bases). Trimming cost V 2 bases and J 2 bases, with 13 bases left between them. CDR3 size: 16 residues. The germline V gene encodes CDR1 SGHNT and CDR2 YENEEA. The CDR3 sequence: CASSLYGDGPYNEQFF. DNA of the CDR3: TGTGCCAGCAGCTTATACGGGGATGGGCCCTACAATGAGCAGTTCTTC.

The chain has TRBV30 and TRBJ2-7, with 8 bases identical to TRBD1. CDR1 GTSNPN and CDR2 SVGIG come from the germline V gene (reference sequence). The CDR3 totals 12 residues. Germline trimming cut 0 bases from V and 7 bases from J; bases unmatched to any gene: 2. The CDR3 DNA sequence: TGTGCCTGGAGTGTACGACAGGGGGAGCAGTACTTC. It yields the protein CAWSVRQGEQYF.

Only a few counts were recorded for this clone. V gene TRBV11-3 combines with J gene TRBJ1-5; D is unclear. Germline V CDR1 and CDR2: SGHNT, YENEEA. Trimming shortened V by 2 bases and J by 2 bases, and 7 bases separated the two germline ends. The CDR3 sequence is 14 residues long. CDR3 DNA: TGTGCCAGCAGCTTAATCGGGGGCAATCAGCCCCAGCATTTT. This codes for CASSLIGGNQPQHF.

This clone came up a few times. The chain combines TRBV11-3 with TRBJ1-5; 12 nucleotides line up with TRBD1. Per germline, CDR1 SGHNT and CDR2 YENEEA. The V segment lost 5 bases and the J segment 5 bases; nucleotides outside the gene matches: 1. The CDR3 contains 14 residues. CDR3 coding DNA: TGTGCCAGCAGCGGGGACAGGGGGCATCAGCCCCAGCATTTT. Its protein is CASSGDRGHQPQHF.

V is TRBV30 and J is TRBJ2-7; possibly TRBD2 for D (5 bases). Trimming removed 2 bases at V and 1 base at J, with 6 bases between. Per germline, CDR1 GTSNPN and CDR2 SVGIG (reference sequence). There are 12 residues in the CDR3. The CDR3 is CAWSPGSYEQYF. CDR3 sequence (DNA): TGTGCCTGGAGTCCGGGATCCTACGAGCAGTACTTC.

Only a few counts were recorded for this clone. The CDR3 loop reads CASSLGQGKREKLFF. The CDR3 nucleotides are TGTGCCAGCAGCCTGGGACAGGGGAAGAGGGAAAAACTGTTTTTT. The chain joins TRBV7-2 to TRBJ1-4; 10 nucleotides match TRBD1. Losses at the gene ends were 5 bases for V and 8 bases for J; bases not matched to a gene: 8. The germline gives CDR1 SGHTA, CDR2 FQGNSA. The CDR3 has 15 residues.

V gene TRBV30 combines with J gene TRBJ2-3; weak D call: TRBD2 (6 bases). This CDR3 spans 14 amino acids. CDR1 GTSNPN and CDR2 SVGIG come from the germline V gene (reference sequence). V was pared by 1 base and J by 3 bases, with 11 bases between. The CDR3, as DNA: TGTGCCTGGAGTGCGGGGGTGATTACAGATACGCAGTATTTT. Its protein product is CAWSAGVITDTQYF.

This chain connects TRBV5-1 to TRBJ1-3, with 7 nucleotides matching TRBD1. There are 17 residues in the CDR3. The germline CDR1 and CDR2 sequences are SGHRS and YFSETQ. The V gene end was trimmed by 4 bases and the J gene end by 5 bases; junction bases not matched to a gene: 15. The CDR3 here is CASSQDELGGGRNTIYF. CDR3 DNA sequence: TGCGCCAGCAGCCAAGATGAATTGGGAGGGGGCAGAAACACCATATATTTT. The variable domain in full, completed from reference TRBV5-1 and TRBJ1-3, reads KAGVTQTPRYLIKTRGQQVTLSCSPISGHRSVSWYQQTPGQGLQFLFEYFSETQRNKGNFPGRFSGRQFSNSRSEMNVSTLELGDSALYLCASSQDELGGGRNTIYFGEGSWLTVV.

This chain uses TRBV25-1 with TRBJ1-6; D possibly corresponds to TRBD1 (5 bases). Trimming stripped 8 bases from V and 4 bases from J, with 9 bases between. Germline loops: CDR1 MGHDK, CDR2 SYGVNS. This CDR3 is built from 13 residues. CDR3 nucleotides: TGTGCCAGCCGGGACGGATATAATTCACCCCTCCACTTT. As protein: CASRDGYNSPLHF.

This sequence joins TRBV18 and TRBJ1-1; D gene uncertain. With 1 base removed from V and 7 bases from J, the gap between germline ends came to 10 bases. The CDR3 consists of 13 residues. CDR1 and CDR2 from the germline V gene are KGHSH and LQKENI. Here the CDR3 DNA reads TGTGCCAGCTCACCACGTGCGGCAGATGAAGCTTTCTTT. Protein sequence: CASSPRAADEAFF.

This clone qualifies as large (0.1 to 1%). The V call is TRBV6-8, the J call TRBJ2-7, with unresolved D. CDR1 is MNHGY, CDR2 SAAAGT, per germline. The V end lost 7 bases, the J end lost 7 bases, and 20 bases lay between the germline ends. The CDR3 consists of 14 residues. The CDR3 bases are TGTGCCAGCACCTCGGCGTCAGAACCTCCGGAGCAGTACTTC. Its protein is CASTSASEPPEQYF.

The V call is TRBV14, the J call TRBJ2-3; 14 positions match TRBD2. This CDR3 region has 18 residues. The V and J ends lost 2 bases and 11 bases, in that order; junction bases with no gene match: 15. CDR1 and CDR2 from the germline V gene are SGHDN and FVKESK. The CDR3 region has the DNA TGTGCCAGCAGCCAAAGACCGGGACTAGCGGGGGCCCACCGTGTGCAGTATTTT. Protein sequence: CASSQRPGLAGAHRVQYF.

This clone was seen only a few times. V gene TRBV6-8 combines with J gene TRBJ1-2; D remains unclear. Germline CDR1 is MNHGY and CDR2 is SAAAGT. The CDR3 has 15 residues. The V end was cut by 6 bases, the J end by 2 bases, with 16 bases between. CDR3 loop: CASSASLTSNYGYTF. In DNA, the CDR3 is TGTGCCAGCAGCGCATCTTTAACCAGCAACTATGGCTACACCTTC.

This chain joins TRBV6-8 and TRBJ1-2; perhaps TRBD1 as D (5 bases). Trimming left V 3 bases short and J 2 bases short, with 13 bases between. CDR1 and CDR2 (germline): MNHGY, SAAAGT. The CDR3 consists of 15 residues. The CDR3 sequence is CASSYGRAPNYGYTF. The CDR3, as DNA: TGTGCCAGCAGTTATGGCAGGGCCCCAAACTATGGCTACACCTTC.

The CDR3 region is CASSHRQGGTQYF. DNA of the CDR3: TGTGCCAGCAGCCATAGGCAGGGGGGGACCCAGTACTTC. The J gene is TRBJ2-5, the V gene TRBV6-8; D possibly corresponds to TRBD1 (7 bases). The CDR3 has 13 amino acids. Trimming cost V 6 bases and J 7 bases, with 15 bases left between them. The V gene's germline CDR1 is MNHGY and CDR2 SAAAGT.

V and J are TRBV15 and TRBJ2-1; D is possibly TRBD2 (6 bases). V lost 3 bases, J lost 0 bases, and 9 bases lay in between. This CDR3 has 15 residues. The germline CDR1 and CDR2 sequences are LNHNV and YYDKDF (reference sequence). CDR3 nucleotide sequence: TGTGCCACCAGCAGTCTAGCGAGCTCCTACAATGAGCAGTTCTTC. Residues: CATSSLASSYNEQFF. Filled out from reference TRBV15 and TRBJ2-1, the complete variable domain reads DAMVIQNPRYQVTQFGKPVTLSCSQTLNHNVMYWYQQKSSQAPKLLFHYYDKDFNNEADTPDNFQSRRPNTSFCFLDIRSPGLGDTAMYLCATSSLASSYNEQFFGPGTRLTVL.

This clone was found a few times. This chain joins TRBV6-8 and TRBJ1-2; TRBD1 matches at 7 bases. This CDR3 contains 17 residues. Germline V CDR1 and CDR2: MNHGY, SAAAGT. The junction had 12 bases not matched to a gene; V was cut back by 5 bases and J by 0 bases. DNA of the CDR3: TGTGCCAGCAGTGCTCAACAGGGGATAACAGCTAACTATGGCTACACCTTC. Protein sequence: CASSAQQGITANYGYTF.

The gene calls are TRBV6-8 and TRBJ2-1, with D perhaps matching TRBD1 (5 bases). Germline CDR1 is MNHGY and CDR2 is SAAAGT. CDR3 size: 15 residues. V shed 5 bases and J shed 1 base, with 12 bases lying between them. This CDR3 reads CASSIQVTSYNEQFF. CDR3 DNA: TGTGCCAGCAGTATACAGGTGACGTCCTACAATGAGCAGTTCTTC.